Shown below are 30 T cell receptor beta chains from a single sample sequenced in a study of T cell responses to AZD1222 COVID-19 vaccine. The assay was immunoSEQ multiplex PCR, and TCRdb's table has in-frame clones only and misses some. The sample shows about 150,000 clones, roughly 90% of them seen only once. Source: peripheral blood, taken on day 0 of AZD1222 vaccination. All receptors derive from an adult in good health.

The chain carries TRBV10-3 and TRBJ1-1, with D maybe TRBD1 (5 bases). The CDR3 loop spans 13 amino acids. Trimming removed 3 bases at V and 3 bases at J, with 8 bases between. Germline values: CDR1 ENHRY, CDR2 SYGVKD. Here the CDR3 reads CAISDEGDTEAFF. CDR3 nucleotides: TGTGCCATCAGTGATGAAGGGGACACTGAAGCTTTCTTT.

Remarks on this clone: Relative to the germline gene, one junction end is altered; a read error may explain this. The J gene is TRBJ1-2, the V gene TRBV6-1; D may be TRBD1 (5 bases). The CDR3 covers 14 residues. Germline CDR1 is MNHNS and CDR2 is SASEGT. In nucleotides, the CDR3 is TGTGCCAGCAGCCACCGACGGACGGGCGGGGCAGGTCGGTTC. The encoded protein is CASSHRRTGGAGRF.

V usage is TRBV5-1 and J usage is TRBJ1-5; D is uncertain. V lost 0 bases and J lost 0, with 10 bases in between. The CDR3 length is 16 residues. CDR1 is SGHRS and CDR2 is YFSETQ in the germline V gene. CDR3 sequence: CASSLVTGYSNQPQHF. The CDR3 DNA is TGCGCCAGCAGCTTGGTAACGGGGTATAGCAATCAGCCCCAGCATTTT.

The CDR3 DNA is TGTGCCAGCACCACGAATTACGAGCAGTACTTC. Translating gives CASTTNYEQYF. This chain connects TRBV6-5 to TRBJ2-7; no firm D call. Between the trimmed V and J ends, which lost 7 bases and 4 bases, there was a span of 8 bases. Per germline, CDR1 MNHEY and CDR2 SVGAGI. The CDR3 is made up of 11 amino acids.

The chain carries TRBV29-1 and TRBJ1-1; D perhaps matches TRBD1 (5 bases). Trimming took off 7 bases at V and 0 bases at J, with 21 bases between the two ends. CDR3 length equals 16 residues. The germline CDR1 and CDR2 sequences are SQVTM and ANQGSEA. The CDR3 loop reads CSARWDRWGVNTEAFF. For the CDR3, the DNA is TGCAGCGCCAGATGGGACCGCTGGGGGGTGAACACTGAAGCTTTCTTT.

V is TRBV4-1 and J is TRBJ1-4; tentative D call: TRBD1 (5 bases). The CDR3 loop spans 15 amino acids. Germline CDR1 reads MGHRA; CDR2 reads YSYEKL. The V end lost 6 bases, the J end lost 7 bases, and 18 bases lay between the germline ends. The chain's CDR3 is CASRLSEGRSEKLFF. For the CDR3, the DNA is TGCGCCAGCAGGCTTTCTGAGGGGCGGAGTGAAAAACTGTTTTTT.

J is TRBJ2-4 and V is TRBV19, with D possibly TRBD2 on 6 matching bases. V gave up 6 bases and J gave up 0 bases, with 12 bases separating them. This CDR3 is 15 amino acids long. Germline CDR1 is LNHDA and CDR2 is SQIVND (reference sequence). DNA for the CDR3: TGTGCCAGTAGCGACCTGGGGGGAGCCAAAAACATTCAGTACTTC. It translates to CASSDLGGAKNIQYF.

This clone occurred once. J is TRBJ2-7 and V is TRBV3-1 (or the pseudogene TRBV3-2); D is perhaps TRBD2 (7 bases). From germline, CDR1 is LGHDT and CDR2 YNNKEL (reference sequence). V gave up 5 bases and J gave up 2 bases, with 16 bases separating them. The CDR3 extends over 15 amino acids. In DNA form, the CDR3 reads TGTGCCAGCAGCGGTGGAGGGGGGGTAGCCTACGAGCAGTACTTC. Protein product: CASSGGGGVAYEQYF.

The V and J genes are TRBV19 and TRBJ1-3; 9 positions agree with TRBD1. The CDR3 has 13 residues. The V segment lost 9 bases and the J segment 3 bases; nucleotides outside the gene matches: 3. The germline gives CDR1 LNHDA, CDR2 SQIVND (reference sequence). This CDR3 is CASGTGNGNTIYF. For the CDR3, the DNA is TGTGCCAGCGGGACAGGGAATGGAAACACCATATATTTT.

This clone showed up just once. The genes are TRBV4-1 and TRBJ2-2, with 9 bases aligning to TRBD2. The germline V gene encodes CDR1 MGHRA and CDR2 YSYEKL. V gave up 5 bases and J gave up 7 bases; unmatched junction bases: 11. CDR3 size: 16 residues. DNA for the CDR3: TGCGCCAGCAGCTCAGATGGGCTAGCGGGGTACGGGGAGCTGTTTTTT. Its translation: CASSSDGLAGYGELFF.

The CDR3 here is CASSAFTGVTHTEAFF. The CDR3, as DNA: TGTGCCAGCAGTGCATTCACAGGGGTCACCCACACTGAAGCTTTCTTT. The gene calls are TRBV28 and TRBJ1-1; 7 nucleotides match TRBD1. V trimming: 5 bases; J trimming: 3 bases; junction bases outside the gene matches: 12. The length of the CDR3 is 16 residues. Germline-derived CDR1 and CDR2 are MDHEN and SYDVKM.

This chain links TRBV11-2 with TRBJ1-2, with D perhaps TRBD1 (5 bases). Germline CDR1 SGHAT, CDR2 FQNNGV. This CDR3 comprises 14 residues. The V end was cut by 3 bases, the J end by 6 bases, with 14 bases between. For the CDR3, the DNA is TGTGCCAGCAGCTTGTGGGGCGCGGGGGATGGCTACACCTTC. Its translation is CASSLWGAGDGYTF. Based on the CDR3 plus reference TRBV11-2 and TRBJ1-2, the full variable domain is EAGVAQSPRYKIIEKRQSVAFWCNPISGHATLYWYQQILGQGPKLLIQFQNNGVVDDSQLPKDRFSAERLKGVDSTLKIQPAKLEDSAVYLCASSLWGAGDGYTFGSGTRLTVV.

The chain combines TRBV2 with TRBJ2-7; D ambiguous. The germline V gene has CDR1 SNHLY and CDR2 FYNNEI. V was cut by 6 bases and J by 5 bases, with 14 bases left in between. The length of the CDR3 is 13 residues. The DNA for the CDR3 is TGTGCCAGCAGAGCTGAGCAGGTGGACGAGCAGTACTTC. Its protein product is CASRAEQVDEQYF.

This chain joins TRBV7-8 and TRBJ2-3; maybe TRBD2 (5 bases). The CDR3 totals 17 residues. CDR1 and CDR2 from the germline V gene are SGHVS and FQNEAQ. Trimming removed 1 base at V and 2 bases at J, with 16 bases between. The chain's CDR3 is CASSLGTLSSTTDTQYF. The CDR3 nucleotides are TGTGCCAGCAGCTTAGGGACTCTATCCTCCACCACAGATACGCAGTATTTT.

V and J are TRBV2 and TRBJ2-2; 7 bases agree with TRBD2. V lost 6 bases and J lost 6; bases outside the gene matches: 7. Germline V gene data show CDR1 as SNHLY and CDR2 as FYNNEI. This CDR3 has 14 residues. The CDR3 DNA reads TGTGCCAGCAGAAGAGGGAGGGCCGCCGGGGAGCTGTTTTTT. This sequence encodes CASRRGRAAGELFF.

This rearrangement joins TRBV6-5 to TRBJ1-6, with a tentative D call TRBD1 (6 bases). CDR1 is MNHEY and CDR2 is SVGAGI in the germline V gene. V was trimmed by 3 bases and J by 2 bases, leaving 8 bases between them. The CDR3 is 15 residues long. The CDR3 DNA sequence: TGTGCCAGCAGTTATGGGGGCGCCTATAATTCACCCCTCCACTTT. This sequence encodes CASSYGGAYNSPLHF.

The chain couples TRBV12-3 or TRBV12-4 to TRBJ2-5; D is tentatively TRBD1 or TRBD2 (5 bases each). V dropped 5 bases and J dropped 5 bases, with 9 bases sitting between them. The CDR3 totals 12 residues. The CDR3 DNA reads TGTGCCAGCAGTCCCGAGGGGGAGACCCAGTACTTC. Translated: CASSPEGETQYF.

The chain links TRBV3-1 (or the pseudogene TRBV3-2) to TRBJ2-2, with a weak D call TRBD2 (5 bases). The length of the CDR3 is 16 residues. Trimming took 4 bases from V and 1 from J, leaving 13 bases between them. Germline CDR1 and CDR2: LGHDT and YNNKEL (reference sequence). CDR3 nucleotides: TGTGCCAGCAGCCCGGACTCTTTCGGGAACACCGGGGAGCTGTTTTTT. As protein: CASSPDSFGNTGELFF.

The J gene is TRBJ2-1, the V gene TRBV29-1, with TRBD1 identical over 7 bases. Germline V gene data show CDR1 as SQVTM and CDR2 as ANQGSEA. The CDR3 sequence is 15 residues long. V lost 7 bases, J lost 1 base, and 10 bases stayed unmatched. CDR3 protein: CSARGGDRSYNEQFF. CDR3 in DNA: TGCAGCGCGAGAGGGGGCGATCGATCCTACAATGAGCAGTTCTTC.

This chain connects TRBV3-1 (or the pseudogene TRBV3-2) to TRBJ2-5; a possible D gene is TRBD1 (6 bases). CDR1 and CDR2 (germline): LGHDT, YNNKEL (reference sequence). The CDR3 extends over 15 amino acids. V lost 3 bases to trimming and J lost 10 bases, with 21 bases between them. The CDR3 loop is CASSQSYRAIRGQYF. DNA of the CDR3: TGTGCCAGCAGCCAGAGCTACAGGGCGATCCGTGGCCAGTACTTC.

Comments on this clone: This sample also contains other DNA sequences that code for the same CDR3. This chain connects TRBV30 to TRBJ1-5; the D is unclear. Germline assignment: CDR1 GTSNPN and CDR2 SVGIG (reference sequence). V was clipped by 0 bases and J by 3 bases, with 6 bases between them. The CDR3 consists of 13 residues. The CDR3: CAWSVQSNQPQHF. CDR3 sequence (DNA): TGTGCCTGGAGTGTACAGTCCAATCAGCCCCAGCATTTT.

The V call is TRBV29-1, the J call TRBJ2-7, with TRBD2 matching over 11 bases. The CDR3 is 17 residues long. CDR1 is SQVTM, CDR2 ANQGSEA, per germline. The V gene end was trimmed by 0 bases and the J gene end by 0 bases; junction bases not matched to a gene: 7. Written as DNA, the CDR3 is TGCAGCGTTGAAGATCCCGGGACTAGCGGCCGCTCCTACGAGCAGTACTTC. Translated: CSVEDPGTSGRSYEQYF.

The CDR3 reads CASSQQGAGYEQYF. The CDR3, as DNA: TGCGCCAGCAGTCAACAGGGGGCGGGGTACGAGCAGTACTTC. V gene TRBV5-1 combines with J gene TRBJ2-7; 9 nucleotides match TRBD1. The length of the CDR3 is 14 residues. Germline trimming cut 5 bases from V and 4 bases from J; bases unmatched to any gene: 7. Germline CDR1 reads SGHRS; CDR2 reads YFSETQ.

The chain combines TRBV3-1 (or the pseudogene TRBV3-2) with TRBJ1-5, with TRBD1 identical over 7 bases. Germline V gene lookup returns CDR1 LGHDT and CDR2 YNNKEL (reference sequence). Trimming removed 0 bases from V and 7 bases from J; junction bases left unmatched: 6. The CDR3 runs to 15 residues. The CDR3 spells CASSQDGGGQQPQHF. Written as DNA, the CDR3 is TGTGCCAGCAGCCAAGATGGAGGGGGCCAGCAGCCCCAGCATTTT.

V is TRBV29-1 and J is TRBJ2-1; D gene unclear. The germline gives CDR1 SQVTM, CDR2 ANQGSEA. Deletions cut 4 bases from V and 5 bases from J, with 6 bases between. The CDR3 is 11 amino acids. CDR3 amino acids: CSVGGHNEQFF. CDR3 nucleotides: TGCAGCGTTGGGGGTCACAATGAGCAGTTCTTC.

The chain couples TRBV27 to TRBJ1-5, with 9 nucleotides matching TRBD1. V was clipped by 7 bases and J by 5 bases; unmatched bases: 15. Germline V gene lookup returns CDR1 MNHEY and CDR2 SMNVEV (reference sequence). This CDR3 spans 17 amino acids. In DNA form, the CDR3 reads TGTGCCAGCAATCTCCCGGGACAGGGAATGGTTGATCAGCCCCAGCATTTT. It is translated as CASNLPGQGMVDQPQHF.

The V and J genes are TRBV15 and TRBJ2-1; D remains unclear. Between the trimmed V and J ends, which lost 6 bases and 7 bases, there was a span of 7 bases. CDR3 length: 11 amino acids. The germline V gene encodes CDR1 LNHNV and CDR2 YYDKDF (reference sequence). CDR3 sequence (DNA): TGTGCCACCAGAACTCGGAATGAGCAGTTCTTC. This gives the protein CATRTRNEQFF. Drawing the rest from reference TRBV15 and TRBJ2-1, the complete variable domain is DAMVIQNPRYQVTQFGKPVTLSCSQTLNHNVMYWYQQKSSQAPKLLFHYYDKDFNNEADTPDNFQSRRPNTSFCFLDIRSPGLGDTAMYLCATRTRNEQFFGPGTRLTVL.

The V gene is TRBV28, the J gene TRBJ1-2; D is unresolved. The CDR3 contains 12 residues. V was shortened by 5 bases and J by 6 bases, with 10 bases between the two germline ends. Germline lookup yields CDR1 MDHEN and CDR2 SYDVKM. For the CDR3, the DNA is TGTGCCAGCAGTCTACGTCCCCATGGCTACACCTTC. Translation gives CASSLRPHGYTF.

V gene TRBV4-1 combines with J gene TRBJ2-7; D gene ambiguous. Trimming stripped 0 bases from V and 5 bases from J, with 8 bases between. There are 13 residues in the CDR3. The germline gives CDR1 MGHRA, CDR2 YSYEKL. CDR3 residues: CASSQEEPDEQYF. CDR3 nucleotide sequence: TGCGCCAGCAGCCAAGAGGAACCGGACGAGCAGTACTTC.

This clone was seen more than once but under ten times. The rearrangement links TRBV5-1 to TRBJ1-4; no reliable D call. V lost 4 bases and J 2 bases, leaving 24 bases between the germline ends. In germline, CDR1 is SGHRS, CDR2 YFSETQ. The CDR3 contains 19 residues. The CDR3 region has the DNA TGCGCCAGCAGCCTCTCTGGGGTGGGCGCCAACTTCACTAATGAAAAACTGTTTTTT. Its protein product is CASSLSGVGANFTNEKLFF.